These 25 T cell receptor beta chains came from one sample sequenced in a study of CD8+CD57+ T cells in acquired aplastic anemia. Individuals selected for sequencing had exhibited CD8+CD57+ cell expansion on flow cytometry. Genomic DNA, the template, was used for profiling of the TCR beta VDJ and CDR3. TCRdb re-called the reads with MiXCR, one entry per CDR3 protein. The sample records around 430,000 distinct CDR3 sequences, around 30% being singletons. The source material was sorted CD4+, CD8+, or CD8+CD57+ T cells (not recorded which) from PBMCs. The receptors shown here come from a human donor with aplastic anemia.

The chain carries TRBV7-9 and TRBJ2-3; 9 positions match TRBD2. Germline V CDR1 and CDR2: SEHNR, FQNEAQ (reference sequence). This CDR3 comprises 18 residues. Unmatched junction bases numbered 9, after V lost 2 bases and J lost 0 bases. The CDR3 reads CASSLLWSGGTSTDTQYF. CDR3 coding DNA: TGTGCCAGCAGCTTACTGTGGAGCGGGGGGACTAGCACAGATACGCAGTATTTT.

This clonotype occurred a few times. The chain has TRBV6-5 and TRBJ2-1; 10 nucleotides align to TRBD2. The CDR3 loop spans 15 amino acids. CDR1 and CDR2 from the germline V gene are MNHEY and SVGAGI. The V gene end was trimmed by 7 bases and the J gene end by 4 bases; junction bases not matched to a gene: 7. The CDR3 sequence: CASTFELAGYNEQFF. In DNA form, the CDR3 reads TGTGCCAGCACTTTTGAACTAGCGGGGTACAATGAGCAGTTCTTC.

Notes on this clonotype: This may be a read error, as it is one base from a much larger clone. This chain links TRBV7-6 with TRBJ2-7, with 11 bases lining up with TRBD2. Germline-derived CDR1 and CDR2 are SGHVS and FNYEAQ. There are 16 residues in the CDR3. CDR3 coding DNA: TGTGCCAGCAGCTTAGGTGGGACTAGCGGTTCCTGCGAGCAGTACTTC. Translating it yields CASSLGGTSGSCEQYF.

CDR3 protein: CASSPHSGRAHYEQYF. CDR3 DNA sequence: TGTGCCAGCAGTCCGCATAGCGGGAGGGCCCACTACGAGCAGTACTTC. The chain carries TRBV25-1 and TRBJ2-7, with 11 bases lining up with TRBD2. CDR1 is MGHDK, CDR2 SYGVNS, per germline. The ends lost 5 bases at V and 3 bases at J; junction bases unmatched: 9. CDR3 size: 16 residues.

This clonotype occurred many times. The CDR3 spells CASKPETGLDYGYTF. CDR3 nucleotide sequence: TGTGCCAGTAAACCAGAGACAGGACTCGACTATGGCTACACCTTC. This chain links TRBV19 with TRBJ1-2, with D possibly matching TRBD1 (6 bases). Germline CDR1 and CDR2: LNHDA and SQIVND (reference sequence). The CDR3 runs to 15 residues. V dropped 7 bases and J dropped 3 bases, with 18 bases sitting between them.

This clonotype was counted ten times or more. The V call is TRBV15, the J call TRBJ2-7; D gene uncertain. The CDR3 has 12 residues. Germline V gene sequence: CDR1 LNHNV, CDR2 YYDKDF (reference sequence). The V and J ends lost 0 bases and 6 bases respectively, with 6 bases between them. The CDR3 bases are TGTGCCACCAGCAGAGATCTGCCCGAGCAGTACTTC. This codes for CATSRDLPEQYF.

This clonotype was seen many times. This chain links TRBV14 with TRBJ2-3, with D unresolved. This CDR3 has 12 residues. Germline V gives CDR1 SGHDN, CDR2 FVKESK. The V end was cut by 1 base, the J end by 7 bases, with 6 bases between. The CDR3 coding sequence is TGTGCCAGCAGCCAAGGGTCGTATACGCAGTATTTT. This gives the protein CASSQGSYTQYF.

This chain uses TRBV25-1 with TRBJ2-2; 7 nucleotides match TRBD2. The CDR3 is 15 amino acids. Germline values: CDR1 MGHDK, CDR2 SYGVNS. J gave up 5 bases and V 0 bases, and 3 bases lay outside the gene matches. CDR3 sequence reads: CASSEYLRGTGELFF. As DNA, the CDR3 is TGTGCCAGCAGTGAATACCTGCGGGGGACCGGGGAGCTGTTTTTT.

The chain uses TRBV5-1 and TRBJ2-2; a weak D match, TRBD2 (6 bases). Per germline, CDR1 SGHRS and CDR2 YFSETQ. Trimming pared 0 bases from V and 6 bases from J, leaving 15 bases between. There are 16 residues in the CDR3. CDR3 region: CASSLGLDTTAGELFF. In DNA form, the CDR3 reads TGCGCCAGCAGCTTGGGACTAGACACGACGGCCGGGGAGCTGTTTTTT. Variable domain in full (rest from reference TRBV5-1 and TRBJ2-2): KAGVTQTPRYLIKTRGQQVTLSCSPISGHRSVSWYQQTPGQGLQFLFEYFSETQRNKGNFPGRFSGRQFSNSRSEMNVSTLELGDSALYLCASSLGLDTTAGELFFGEGSRLTVL.

This clonotype was picked up many times. V gene TRBV2 combines with J gene TRBJ2-7; D uncertain. CDR1 and CDR2 (germline): SNHLY, FYNNEI. V lost 0 bases and J 4 bases, leaving 10 bases between the germline ends. CDR3 length: 14 amino acids. The CDR3 region has the DNA TGTGCCAGCAGTGAAGCGCTTCGGCGGTACGAGCAGTACTTC. Translation: CASSEALRRYEQYF. The whole variable domain, filled in from reference TRBV2 and TRBJ2-7, reads EPEVTQTPSHQVTQMGQEVILRCVPISNHLYFYWYRQILGQKVEFLVSFYNNEISEKSEIFDDQFSVERPDGSNFTLKIRSTKLEDSAMYFCASSEALRRYEQYFGPGTRLTVT.

This clonotype was counted only a few times. CDR3 loop: CASRRDRVHEKLFF. For the CDR3, the DNA is TGTGCCAGCAGACGGGACAGGGTACATGAAAAACTGTTTTTT. The J gene is TRBJ1-4, the V gene TRBV10-3; 9 bases line up with TRBD1. The CDR3 covers 14 residues. The V and J ends lost 10 bases and 6 bases, in that order; junction bases with no gene match: 9. Germline CDR1 ENHRY, CDR2 SYGVKD.

This clonotype was found once. The chain recombines TRBV6-5 with TRBJ1-1; D gene uncertain. The CDR3 runs to 13 residues. Per the germline V gene, CDR1 is MNHEY and CDR2 is SVGAGI. V lost 5 bases and J lost 1, with 8 bases in between. CDR3 sequence: CASSELWNTEAFF. The CDR3 DNA sequence: TGTGCCAGCAGTGAACTTTGGAACACTGAAGCTTTCTTT.

In this sample, this clonotype turned up a few times. The V and J genes are TRBV5-1 and TRBJ2-7, with D possibly being TRBD1 (6 bases). The CDR3 has 18 residues. The V end was cut by 1 base, the J end by 2 bases, with 22 bases between. Germline V gene lookup returns CDR1 SGHRS and CDR2 YFSETQ. The CDR3 sequence: CASSLNRAGRNSPYEQYF. CDR3 bases: TGCGCCAGCAGCTTGAACAGGGCTGGAAGAAATTCGCCCTACGAGCAGTACTTC. Based on the CDR3 plus reference TRBV5-1 and TRBJ2-7, the full variable domain is KAGVTQTPRYLIKTRGQQVTLSCSPISGHRSVSWYQQTPGQGLQFLFEYFSETQRNKGNFPGRFSGRQFSNSRSEMNVSTLELGDSALYLCASSLNRAGRNSPYEQYFGPGTRLTVT.

As to this clonotype: The final CDR3 position lacks the conserved phenylalanine or tryptophan, pointing to a likely read error. Because the CDR3's place on the DNA is in doubt, the DNA is left out and the CDR3 is given as listed by TCRdb. The chain has TRBV7-9 and TRBJ2-6. The CDR3 numbers 8 amino acids, ends counted. Germline assignment: CDR1 SEHNR and CDR2 FQNEAQ (reference sequence). The CDR3 protein is CASSGWTS.

There are a few counts of this clonotype. The rearrangement joins TRBV27 to TRBJ1-4; TRBD1 is a possible D gene (6 bases). V lost 4 bases and J 7 bases, leaving 10 bases between the germline ends. The CDR3 spans 13 residues. Germline CDR1 and CDR2: MNHEY and SMNVEV (reference sequence). This CDR3 is CASSYRDGEKLFF. CDR3 DNA sequence: TGTGCCAGCAGTTACAGGGATGGTGAAAAACTGTTTTTT.

The chain uses TRBV29-1 and TRBJ1-1, with TRBD1 identical over 10 bases. CDR3 length: 14 amino acids. V gave up 6 bases and J gave up 4 bases; unmatched junction bases: 8. Germline V CDR1 and CDR2: SQVTM, ANQGSEA. CDR3 in DNA: TGCAGCGTCGGGACAGGGGCAGTTAGCACTGAAGCTTTCTTT. Residues: CSVGTGAVSTEAFF.

The chain employs TRBV20-1 and TRBJ1-5; 9 nucleotides agree with TRBD1. The CDR3 sequence is 14 residues long. With 8 bases clipped from V and 7 bases from J, the junction kept 12 bases outside the gene matches. Per germline, CDR1 DFQATT and CDR2 SNEGSKA (reference sequence). This CDR3 is CSSGTGIGGQPQHF. The CDR3 DNA reads TGCAGTTCAGGGACAGGGATTGGGGGGCAGCCCCAGCATTTT.

This clonotype was seen repeatedly, ten times or more. The rearrangement joins TRBV25-1 to TRBJ2-1; 7 nucleotides line up with TRBD2. Germline-derived CDR1 and CDR2 are MGHDK and SYGVNS. This CDR3 is built from 15 residues. Trimming cost V 8 bases and J 4 bases; bases outside gene matches: 11. The CDR3 loop reads CASGRRGSGYNEQFF. In DNA, the CDR3 is TGTGCCAGCGGAAGGCGGGGGTCCGGATACAATGAGCAGTTCTTC.

In this sample, this clonotype turned up many times. The V and J genes are TRBV19 and TRBJ1-5; 7 bases are a match to TRBD1. V lost 3 bases and J lost 1; bases outside the gene matches: 9. This CDR3 is 17 amino acids long. Per germline, CDR1 LNHDA and CDR2 SQIVND (reference sequence). The DNA for the CDR3 is TGTGCCAGTAGTATTACGGGACAGATACTAAGCAATCAGCCCCAGCATTTT. Translation gives CASSITGQILSNQPQHF.

At least ten counts were recorded for this clonotype. A read error may account for a junction end that differs from germline. The J gene is TRBJ1-2, the V gene TRBV19, with 7 bases lining up with TRBD1. The CDR3 is 14 amino acids. CDR1 and CDR2 from the germline V gene are LNHDA and SQIVND (reference sequence). The CDR3 region is CAGRQTGVRYGYTF. In nucleotides, the CDR3 is TGTGCCGGTAGACAAACAGGGGTCCGCTATGGCTACACCTTC.

Only a few counts were recorded for this clonotype. It may be a read error: a sequence one base away is much more abundant. This chain connects TRBV9 to TRBJ2-7; TRBD2 matches at 7 bases. J gave up 4 bases and V 4 bases, and 11 bases lay outside the gene matches. CDR1 is SGDLS, CDR2 YYNGEE, per germline. CDR3 length: 15 residues. The CDR3 protein is CASSTGAGRQYEQYF. CDR3 coding DNA: TGTGCCAGCAGCACAGGAGCGGGGAGGCAGTACGAGCAGTACTTC.

This clonotype was recorded at least ten times. The chain employs TRBV15 and TRBJ1-4; D is unresolved. V was trimmed by 3 bases and J by 7 bases, leaving 3 bases between them. This CDR3 spans 11 amino acids. Per the germline V gene, CDR1 is LNHNV and CDR2 is YYDKDF (reference sequence). The CDR3 DNA reads TGTGCCACCAGCAGTGGTGAAAAACTGTTTTTT. Amino acids: CATSSGEKLFF.

The chain carries TRBV20-1 and TRBJ1-1, with D perhaps matching TRBD1 (5 bases). The germline V gene has CDR1 DFQATT and CDR2 SNEGSKA (reference sequence). This CDR3 region has 13 residues. V was shortened by 2 bases and J by 1 base, with 8 bases between the two germline ends. CDR3 protein: CSARKDRNTEAFF. The CDR3 bases are TGCAGTGCTAGAAAAGACAGGAACACTGAAGCTTTCTTT.

This clonotype appeared a single time. A much larger clone differs from this one at a single base, so this may be a read error. This chain uses TRBV5-1 with TRBJ1-5; 8 positions agree with TRBD1. Germline V gene lookup returns CDR1 SGHRS and CDR2 YFSETQ. The CDR3 totals 15 residues. CDR3 residues: CASSLGTGGGQPPHF. DNA for the CDR3: TGCGCCAGCAGCTTGGGTACAGGGGGAGGACAGCCCCCGCATTTT.

This chain links TRBV25-1 with TRBJ1-6; D is ambiguous. The CDR3 totals 14 residues. V gave up 0 bases and J gave up 11 bases, with 11 bases separating them. Germline CDR1 reads MGHDK; CDR2 reads SYGVNS. CDR3 protein: CASSEYNGVPPLHF. CDR3 nucleotides: TGTGCCAGCAGTGAATATAATGGCGTCCCACCCCTCCACTTT.